One sample yielded the 20 T cell receptor beta chains listed below, sequenced in a study of control samples from healthy donors and cancer patients. The data were produced by immunoSEQ multiplex PCR, yet TCRdb's version contains in-frame clones alone and is incomplete. This table holds about 160,000 clones, 90% to 95% found once. Sequencing used blood. Source of these receptors: a man younger than 30 in good health.

The chain recombines TRBV10-3 with TRBJ2-1, with 7 bases aligning to TRBD1. The CDR3 has 12 residues. V was pared by 5 bases and J by 10 bases, with 5 bases of the junction left unmatched. The V gene's germline CDR1 is ENHRY and CDR2 SYGVKD. CDR3 region: CAISPRGSEQFF. DNA for the CDR3: TGTGCCATCAGTCCCAGGGGGAGCGAGCAGTTCTTC.

The V and J genes are TRBV7-9 and TRBJ1-6; no definite D call. CDR3 length equals 16 residues. V lost 1 base, J lost 8 bases, and 15 bases lay in between. The germline V gene has CDR1 SEHNR and CDR2 FQNEAQ (reference sequence). CDR3 loop: CASSLDVFKFDSPLHF. The CDR3 region has the DNA TGTGCCAGCAGCTTAGATGTGTTCAAGTTCGATTCACCCCTCCACTTT.

The J gene is TRBJ1-6, the V gene TRBV6-5, with unresolved D. V was trimmed by 5 bases and J by 11 bases, leaving 16 bases between them. The germline V gene encodes CDR1 MNHEY and CDR2 SVGAGI. This CDR3 contains 14 residues. CDR3 sequence: CASSRVGSVAPLHF. The CDR3, as DNA: TGTGCCAGCAGTCGGGTCGGGTCGGTGGCACCCCTCCACTTT.

The chain uses TRBV30 and TRBJ2-3; D perhaps matches TRBD1 (7 bases). Trimming took off 2 bases at V and 5 bases at J, with 8 bases between the two ends. The length of the CDR3 is 12 residues. The germline CDR1 and CDR2 sequences are GTSNPN and SVGIG (reference sequence). CDR3: CAWSQGGDTQYF. As DNA, the CDR3 is TGTGCCTGGAGTCAGGGGGGAGATACGCAGTATTTT.

V is TRBV5-5 and J is TRBJ1-2; D remains unclear. This CDR3 is built from 15 residues. V lost 0 bases to trimming and J lost 6 bases, with 15 bases between them. Germline V lookup: CDR1 SGHKS, CDR2 YYEKEE (reference sequence). This CDR3 is CASSLAVDATHGYTF. The CDR3 bases are TGTGCCAGCAGCTTGGCTGTGGACGCCACTCATGGCTACACCTTC.

The genes are TRBV5-1 and TRBJ1-1, with TRBD1 as a possible D gene (6 bases). CDR3 length equals 14 residues. Trimming took off 6 bases at V and 2 bases at J, with 14 bases between the two ends. CDR1 and CDR2 from the germline V gene are SGHRS and YFSETQ. CDR3 amino acids: CASTLTGHNTEAFF. As DNA, the CDR3 is TGCGCCAGCACCCTGACAGGACATAACACTGAAGCTTTCTTT.

The chain has TRBV19 and TRBJ1-2, with D hard to call. This CDR3 contains 14 residues. From germline, CDR1 is LNHDA and CDR2 SQIVND (reference sequence). Trimming cost V 4 bases and J 0 bases, with 9 bases left between them. The CDR3 DNA reads as TGTGCCAGTAGTACCCCGGAGGCTAACTATGGCTACACCTTC. It specifies CASSTPEANYGYTF.

The chain is built from TRBV30 and TRBJ1-2, with 12 bases aligning to TRBD1. J gave up 7 bases and V 2 bases, and 5 bases lay outside the gene matches. Germline V gene lookup returns CDR1 GTSNPN and CDR2 SVGIG (reference sequence). There are 14 residues in the CDR3. CDR3 protein: CAWSPGQGALGYTF. The DNA for the CDR3 is TGTGCCTGGAGTCCGGGACAGGGGGCGCTTGGCTACACCTTC.

The chain employs TRBV5-1 and TRBJ1-1, with D perhaps TRBD1 (5 bases). The CDR3 has 13 residues. V dropped 3 bases and J dropped 5 bases, with 11 bases sitting between them. In germline, CDR1 is SGHRS, CDR2 YFSETQ. The CDR3 here is CASSWDRQTEAFF. CDR3 coding DNA: TGCGCCAGCAGCTGGGACCGACAGACTGAAGCTTTCTTT.

V gene TRBV28 combines with J gene TRBJ1-5, with 8 bases fitting TRBD1. CDR3 length: 15 amino acids. J gave up 2 bases and V 6 bases, and 6 bases lay outside the gene matches. Germline assignment: CDR1 MDHEN and CDR2 SYDVKM. CDR3 sequence reads: CASSPGQVRNQPQHF. The CDR3 region has the DNA TGTGCCAGCAGCCCGGGACAGGTTCGCAATCAGCCCCAGCATTTT.

The rearrangement uses TRBV7-6 and TRBJ1-1, with TRBD1 matching over 7 bases. The CDR3 sequence is 15 residues long. CDR1 is SGHVS, CDR2 FNYEAQ, per germline. V lost 6 bases to trimming and J lost 0 bases; unmatched junction nucleotides: 7. CDR3 nucleotides: TGTGCCAGCAGTCCAACACAGGGGATGAACACTGAAGCTTTCTTT. This encodes CASSPTQGMNTEAFF.

The chain employs TRBV2 and TRBJ1-5; TRBD1 matches at 7 bases. Per the germline V gene, CDR1 is SNHLY and CDR2 is FYNNEI. The CDR3 length is 15 residues. With V trimmed by 7 bases and J by 0 bases, 6 bases remained unmatched. CDR3 DNA sequence: TGTGCCAGCAACAGGGGTTATAATAGCAATCAGCCCCAGCATTTT. It encodes CASNRGYNSNQPQHF.

The CDR3 DNA sequence: TGTGCCAGCAGCGCGAGACCACGGGGGACCCAGTACTTC. Its protein product is CASSARPRGTQYF. This rearrangement joins TRBV7-2 to TRBJ2-5, with D perhaps TRBD2 (5 bases). Deletions cut 5 bases from V and 7 bases from J, with 14 bases between. This CDR3 has 13 amino acids. Germline lookup yields CDR1 SGHTA and CDR2 FQGNSA.

The genes are TRBV7-8 and TRBJ1-1; the D gene is possibly TRBD1 (6 bases). The length of the CDR3 is 16 residues. In germline, CDR1 is SGHVS, CDR2 FQNEAQ. Trimming removed 5 bases from V and 3 bases from J, with 19 bases in between. The CDR3: CASSPRPRDTDTEAFF. The CDR3 bases are TGTGCCAGCAGCCCCAGACCGAGGGACACGGACACTGAAGCTTTCTTT.

The chain is built from TRBV27 and TRBJ2-1, with 11 positions matching TRBD2. The V and J ends lost 3 bases and 3 bases, in that order; junction bases with no gene match: 1. The CDR3 totals 15 residues. Germline CDR1 is MNHEY and CDR2 is SMNVEV (reference sequence). CDR3 sequence (DNA): TGTGCCAGCAGTTTGGGGACTAGCGGCTACAATGAGCAGTTCTTC. Protein sequence: CASSLGTSGYNEQFF.

This chain connects TRBV27 to TRBJ2-5, with D possibly matching TRBD2 (5 bases). Germline assignment: CDR1 MNHEY and CDR2 SMNVEV (reference sequence). Trimming shortened V by 0 bases and J by 4 bases, and 12 bases separated the two germline ends. The CDR3 contains 15 residues. The chain's CDR3 is CASSLSSVELETQYF. The CDR3 coding sequence is TGTGCCAGCAGTTTATCTAGCGTGGAGTTAGAGACCCAGTACTTC.

The rearrangement uses TRBV10-2 and TRBJ2-1, with 9 positions matching TRBD2. The CDR3 runs 15 residues. The V segment lost 3 bases and the J segment 7 bases; nucleotides outside the gene matches: 7. CDR1 and CDR2 (germline): WSHSY, SAAADI. The CDR3 bases are TGCGCCAGCAGTGACAAAGCGGGGGGCTCAAATGAGCAGTTCTTC. It translates to CASSDKAGGSNEQFF.

The V gene is TRBV29-1, the J gene TRBJ2-5; tentative D call: TRBD2 (6 bases). Trimming cost V 3 bases and J 5 bases, with 13 bases left between them. CDR1 is SQVTM, CDR2 ANQGSEA, per germline. This CDR3 spans 13 amino acids. This CDR3 is CSVDFGGVETQYF. The DNA of the CDR3 is TGCAGCGTTGATTTCGGGGGAGTGGAGACCCAGTACTTC.

J is TRBJ1-1 and V is TRBV19; D is perhaps TRBD1 (6 bases). The CDR3 is made up of 13 amino acids. The germline V gene has CDR1 LNHDA and CDR2 SQIVND (reference sequence). Between the trimmed V and J ends, which lost 4 bases and 5 bases, there was a span of 11 bases. The CDR3 coding sequence is TGTGCCAGTAGTACACAGGGAAAGACTGAAGCTTTCTTT. Translation: CASSTQGKTEAFF.

This sequence joins TRBV6-5 and TRBJ1-5, with 7 nucleotides matching TRBD1. Germline V gene data show CDR1 as MNHEY and CDR2 as SVGAGI. After removal of 6 bases from V and 5 bases from J, the junction contained 7 bases not matched to a gene. CDR3 length equals 14 residues. CDR3 DNA sequence: TGTGCCAGCAGCCTCGGGACAGATGATCAGCCCCAGCATTTT. It translates to CASSLGTDDQPQHF.